This T cell receptor beta chain was sequenced in a study of PD-1 blockade in classical Hodgkin lymphoma. Profiling relied on immunoSEQ multiplex PCR, and the TCRdb table lists in-frame clones only, not all of them. The repertoire consists of about 64,000 clones, with 75% to 95% occurring once and the leading ten covering 10% to 13%. This sample's time point: cycle 4 day 1 (C4D1), after six to seven weeks of nivolumab. Every one of the patients relapsed after autologous stem cell transplantation (brentuximab vedotin exposure was variable). Germline V gives CDR1 WNHNN, CDR2 SYGVQD (reference sequence). The V and J ends lost 2 bases and 2 bases, in that order; junction bases with no gene match: 6. The CDR3 has 15 amino acids.

This TCR came from a human donor with classical Hodgkin lymphoma. The chain combines TRBV10-1 with TRBJ2-7; 7 bases match TRBD2. The sequencing here drew on peripheral blood mononuclear cells (PBMCs), taken before the fourth cycle of nivolumab. CDR3 in amino acids: CASSEGKRGPYEQYF. The CDR3 region has the DNA TGCGCCAGCAGTGAGGGAAAGCGGGGTCCCTACGAGCAGTACTTC.